The T cell receptor (beta chain) described here comes from a study of blood T cell repertoires in COVID-19. Profiling relied on immunoSEQ multiplex PCR, and the TCRdb table lists in-frame clones only, not all of them. This repertoire shows approximately 150,000 clones, about nine tenths found once; its top ten account for approximately 4%. Those designated as exposed participants met a COVID-19 case within 2 weeks before study entry. Sequencing was carried out using PBMCs or T cells enriched from blood (not recorded which). The clonotype originates from a woman aged 35 to 49 who had been exposed to COVID-19.

CDR3 DNA: TGTGCCAGCAGCTCCGTTACTAGCTACACCGGGGAGCTGTTTTTT. Translation gives CASSSVTSYTGELFF. The chain carries TRBV7-6 and TRBJ2-2, with D tentatively TRBD2 (6 bases). Trimming shortened V by 4 bases and J by 3 bases, and 12 bases separated the two germline ends. CDR3 length: 15 residues. CDR1 and CDR2 (germline): SGHVS, FNYEAQ.